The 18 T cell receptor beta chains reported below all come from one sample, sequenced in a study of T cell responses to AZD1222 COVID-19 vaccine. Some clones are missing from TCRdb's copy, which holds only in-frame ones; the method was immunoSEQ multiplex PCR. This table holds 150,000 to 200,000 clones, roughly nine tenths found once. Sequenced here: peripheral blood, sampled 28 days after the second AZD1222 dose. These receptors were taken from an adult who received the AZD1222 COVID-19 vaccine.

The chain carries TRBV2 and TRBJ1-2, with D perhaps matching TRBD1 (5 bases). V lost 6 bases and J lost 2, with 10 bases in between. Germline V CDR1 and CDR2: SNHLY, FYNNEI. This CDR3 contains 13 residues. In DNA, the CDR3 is TGTGCCAGCAGCGATGGGACGAACTATGGCTACACCTTC. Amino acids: CASSDGTNYGYTF.

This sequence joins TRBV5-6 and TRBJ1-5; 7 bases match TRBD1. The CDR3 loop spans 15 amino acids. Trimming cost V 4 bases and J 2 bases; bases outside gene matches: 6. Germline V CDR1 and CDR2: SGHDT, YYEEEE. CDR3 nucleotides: TGTGCCAGCAGCCTTACCACAGGGGGCAATCAGCCCCAGCATTTT. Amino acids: CASSLTTGGNQPQHF.

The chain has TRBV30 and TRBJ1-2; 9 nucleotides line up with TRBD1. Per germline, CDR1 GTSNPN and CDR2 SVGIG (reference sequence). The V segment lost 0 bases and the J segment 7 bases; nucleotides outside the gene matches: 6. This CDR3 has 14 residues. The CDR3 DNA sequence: TGTGCCTGGAGTGTAGGGACAGGGCCTTCTGGCTACACCTTC. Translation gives CAWSVGTGPSGYTF.

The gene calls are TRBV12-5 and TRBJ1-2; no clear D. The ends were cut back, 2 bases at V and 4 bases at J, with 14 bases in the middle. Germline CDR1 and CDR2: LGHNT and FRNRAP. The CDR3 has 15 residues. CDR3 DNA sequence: TGTGCTAGTGGTTTGCTGCCCCTTGGGGTCTATGGCTACACCTTC. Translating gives CASGLLPLGVYGYTF.

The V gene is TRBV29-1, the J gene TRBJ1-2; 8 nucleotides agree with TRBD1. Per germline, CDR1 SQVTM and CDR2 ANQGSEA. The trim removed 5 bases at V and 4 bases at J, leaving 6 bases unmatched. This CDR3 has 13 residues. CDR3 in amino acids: CSVKTGDLYGYTF. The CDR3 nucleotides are TGCAGCGTTAAGACAGGGGACCTCTATGGCTACACCTTC.

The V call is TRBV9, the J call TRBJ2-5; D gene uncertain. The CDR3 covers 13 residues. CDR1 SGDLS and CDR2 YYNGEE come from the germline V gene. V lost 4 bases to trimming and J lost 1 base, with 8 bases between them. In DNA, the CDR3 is TGTGCCAGCAGCAGGTGGGGCCAAGAGACCCAGTACTTC. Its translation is CASSRWGQETQYF.

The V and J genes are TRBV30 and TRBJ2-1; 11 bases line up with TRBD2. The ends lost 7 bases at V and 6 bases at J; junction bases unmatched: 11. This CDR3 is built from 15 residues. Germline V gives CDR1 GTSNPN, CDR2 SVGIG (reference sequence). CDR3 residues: CAFSGGAFYTNEQFF. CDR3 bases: TGTGCCTTTAGCGGGGGGGCCTTTTATACCAATGAGCAGTTCTTC.

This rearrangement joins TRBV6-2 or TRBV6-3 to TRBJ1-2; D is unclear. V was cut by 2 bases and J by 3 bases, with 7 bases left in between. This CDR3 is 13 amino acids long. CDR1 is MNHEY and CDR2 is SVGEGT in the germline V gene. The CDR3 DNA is TGTGCCAGCAGTTACGTAAGGGACTATGGCTACACCTTC. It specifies CASSYVRDYGYTF.

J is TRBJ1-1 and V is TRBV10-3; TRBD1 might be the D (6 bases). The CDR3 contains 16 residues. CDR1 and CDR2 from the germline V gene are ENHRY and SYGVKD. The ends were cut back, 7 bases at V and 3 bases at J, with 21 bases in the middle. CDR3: CAIKGSGGNGYTEAFF. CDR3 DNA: TGTGCCATCAAGGGTTCCGGGGGCAACGGGTACACTGAAGCTTTCTTT.

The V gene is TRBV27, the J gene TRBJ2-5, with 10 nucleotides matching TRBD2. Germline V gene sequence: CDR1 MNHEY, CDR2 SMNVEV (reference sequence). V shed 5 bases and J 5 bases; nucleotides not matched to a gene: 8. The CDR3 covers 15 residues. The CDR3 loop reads CASSRRLAGGETQYF. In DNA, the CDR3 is TGTGCCAGCAGTAGAAGACTAGCGGGTGGGGAGACCCAGTACTTC.

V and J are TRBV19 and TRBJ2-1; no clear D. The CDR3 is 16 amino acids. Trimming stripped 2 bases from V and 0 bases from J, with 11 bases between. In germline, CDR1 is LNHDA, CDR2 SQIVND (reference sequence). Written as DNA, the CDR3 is TGTGCCAGTAGTATAAAGAGCGTGAGCTCCTACAATGAGCAGTTCTTC. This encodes CASSIKSVSSYNEQFF.

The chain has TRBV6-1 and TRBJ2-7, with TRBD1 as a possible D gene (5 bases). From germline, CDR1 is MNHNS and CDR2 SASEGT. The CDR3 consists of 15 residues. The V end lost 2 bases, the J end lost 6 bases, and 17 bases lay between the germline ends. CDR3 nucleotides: TGTGCCAGCAGTGAAACGGCCAGGGCAAAACGCGAGCAGTACTTC. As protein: CASSETARAKREQYF.

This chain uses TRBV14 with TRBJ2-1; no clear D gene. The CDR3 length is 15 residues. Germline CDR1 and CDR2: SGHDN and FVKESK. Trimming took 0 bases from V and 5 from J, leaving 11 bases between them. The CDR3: CASSQEEVGNNEQFF. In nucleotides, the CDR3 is TGTGCCAGCAGCCAAGAAGAGGTAGGGAACAATGAGCAGTTCTTC. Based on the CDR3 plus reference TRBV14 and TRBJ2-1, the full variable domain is EAGVTQFPSHSVIEKGQTVTLRCDPISGHDNLYWYRRVMGKEIKFLLHFVKESKQDESGMPNNRFLAERTGGTYSTLKVQPAELEDSGVYFCASSQEEVGNNEQFFGPGTRLTVL.

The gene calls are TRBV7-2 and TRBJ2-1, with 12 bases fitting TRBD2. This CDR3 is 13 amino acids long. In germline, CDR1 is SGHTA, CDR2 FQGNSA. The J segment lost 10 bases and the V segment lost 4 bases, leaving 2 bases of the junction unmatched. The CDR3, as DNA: TGTGCCAGCAGCTACCTAGCGGGGGGGGAGCAGTTCTTC. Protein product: CASSYLAGGEQFF. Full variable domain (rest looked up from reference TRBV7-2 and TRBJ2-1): GAGVSQSPSNKVTEKGKDVELRCDPISGHTALYWYRQSLGQGLEFLIYFQGNSAPDKSGLPSDRFSAERTGGSVSTLTIQRTQQEDSAVYLCASSYLAGGEQFFGPGTRLTVL.

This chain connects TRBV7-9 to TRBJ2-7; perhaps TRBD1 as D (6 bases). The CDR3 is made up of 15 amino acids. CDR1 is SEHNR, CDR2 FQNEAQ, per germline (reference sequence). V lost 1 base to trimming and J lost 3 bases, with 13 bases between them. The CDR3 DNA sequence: TGTGCCAGCAGCTTAGGAGGGGGTGACCTCTACGAGCAGTACTTC. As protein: CASSLGGGDLYEQYF.

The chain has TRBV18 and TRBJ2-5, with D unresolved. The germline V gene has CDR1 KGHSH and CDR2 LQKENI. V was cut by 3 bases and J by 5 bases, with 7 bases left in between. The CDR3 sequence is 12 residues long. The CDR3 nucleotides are TGTGCCAGCTCACCGGCAGAGGAGACCCAGTACTTC. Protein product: CASSPAEETQYF. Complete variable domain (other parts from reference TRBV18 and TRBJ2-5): NAGVMQNPRHLVRRRGQEARLRCSPMKGHSHVYWYRQLPEEGLKFMVYLQKENIIDESGMPKERFSAEFPKEGPSILRIQQVVRGDSAAYFCASSPAEETQYFGPGTRLLVL.

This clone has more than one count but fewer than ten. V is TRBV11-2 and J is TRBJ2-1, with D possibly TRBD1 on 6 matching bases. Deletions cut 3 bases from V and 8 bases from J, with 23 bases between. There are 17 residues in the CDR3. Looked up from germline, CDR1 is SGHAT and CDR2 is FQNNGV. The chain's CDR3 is CASSFILVGDGGDEQFF. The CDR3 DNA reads TGTGCCAGCAGCTTCATACTAGTAGGGGATGGGGGCGATGAGCAGTTCTTC.

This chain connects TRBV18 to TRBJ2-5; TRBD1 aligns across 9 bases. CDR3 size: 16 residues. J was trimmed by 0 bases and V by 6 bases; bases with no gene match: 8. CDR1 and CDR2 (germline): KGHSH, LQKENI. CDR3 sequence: CASSPTGGSYQETQYF. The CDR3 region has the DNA TGTGCCAGCTCTCCAACAGGGGGCTCGTACCAAGAGACCCAGTACTTC.